These T cell receptor beta chains were read from a single sample in a study of cytomegalovirus exposure and HLA in healthy donors. Assay used: immunoSEQ multiplex PCR; TCRdb lists only in-frame clones, some missing. The data contain roughly 200,000 clones, 9.5% of them singletons. Sequenced material: PBMCs. The source of these receptors is a woman between 25 and 40 years old in good health and CMV-seropositive. Both conserved end residues are part of each CDR3. Size values are once, few and many counts, or a class for expanded clones, and some rows have none.

clone size: few; V gene: TRBV10-1; CDR3 protein: CASSESGVNTDTQYF
clone size: few; V gene: TRBV10-1; CDR3 protein: CASSESKRLAGVMEQFF
clone size: few; V gene: TRBV19; CDR3 protein: CASSMSVTGNTIYF
clone size: -; V gene: TRBV10-2; CDR3 protein: CASRRGLAGAGTGELFF
clone size: -; V gene: TRBV21-1; CDR3 protein: CASSKVGGAYEQYF
clone size: few; V gene: TRBV11-2; CDR3 protein: CASSLDGGTGWIRYTEAFF
clone size: few; V gene: TRBV10-1; CDR3 protein: CASSRQRAGTADEQYF
clone size: -; V gene: TRBV27; CDR3 protein: CASKNFGTGEFNYGYTF
clone size: few; V gene: TRBV5-6; CDR3 protein: CASSTNRQGRTYGYTF
clone size: -; V gene: TRBV6-4; CDR3 protein: CASSDPGDRNKETQYF
clone size: -; V gene: TRBV5-1; CDR3 protein: CASSSSAQSSYNEQFF
clone size: -; V gene: TRBV6-5; CDR3 protein: CASSASGSSYNEQFF
clone size: -; V gene: TRBV27; CDR3 protein: CASALFAGTSGQSTDTQYF